This T cell receptor (beta chain) derives from a study of blood T cell repertoires in COVID-19. Here immunoSEQ multiplex PCR was the method, and the copy in TCRdb shows in-frame clones only, minus some. In the table there are about 320,000 clones, around 85% of which are singletons. V dropped 5 bases and J dropped 4; count of bases not matched to a gene: 2. The CDR3 is 13 amino acids. Germline V gene data show CDR1 as SGHTS and CDR2 as YDEGEE. The sequenced sample consisted of PBMCs or T cells enriched from blood (not recorded which). The chain joins TRBV5-8 to TRBJ1-5; 8 bases are shared with TRBD1. This clonotype originated in a woman in her thirties who had been exposed to COVID-19. CDR3 DNA sequence: TGTGCCAGCAGTCGGACAGGGAATCAGCCCCAGCATTTT. The encoded protein is CASSRTGNQPQHF.